The rows below give T cell receptor beta chains drawn from one sample of a study of T cells after yellow fever vaccination. TCRdb re-called the 5' RACE reads with MiXCR, one entry per CDR3 protein. The data show roughly 350,000 distinct CDR3 sequences, approximately 4% seen once. The sequenced sample was PBMCs, obtained 5 days after the yellow fever booster vaccination. The receptor source for this set is a man between 18 and 29 years old who received the YFV17D yellow fever vaccine. Both conserved end residues are part of each CDR3. A D gene is named only where the DNA matches it firmly. Clone size is not always given. Where it is, it says once, few, many or a class for expanded clones.

J gene	V gene	CDR3 length	clone size	D gene	CDR3 protein	CDR3 DNA
TRBJ2-1	TRBV4-3	16	many	.	CASSQTPQGTYNEQFF	TGCGCCAGCAGCCAGACCCCGCAGGGTACCTACAATGAGCAGTTCTTC
TRBJ2-4	TRBV28	14	.	TRBD1	CASRPTGAKNIQYF	TGTGCCAGCAGACCGACAGGGGCCAAAAACATTCAGTACTTC
TRBJ1-3	TRBV6-5	16	.	.	CASSFDRLTSGNTIYF	TGTGCCAGCAGTTTCGACCGGTTGACCTCTGGAAACACCATATATTTT
TRBJ1-2	TRBV29-1	13	few	TRBD1	CSVENGTGEGYTF	TGCAGCGTTGAAAACGGGACAGGGGAGGGCTACACCTTC
TRBJ1-4	TRBV5-1	14	.	.	CASSLEAQGEKLFF	TGCGCCAGCAGCTTGGAGGCACAGGGTGAAAAACTGTTTTTT
TRBJ2-5	TRBV6-5	12	many	.	CATEGSEETQYF	TGTGCCACGGAGGGCTCGGAAGAGACCCAGTACTTC
TRBJ1-5	TRBV19	17	few	TRBD1	CASSSTDRVLGNQPQHF	TGTGCCAGTAGCTCGACCGACAGGGTATTAGGAAATCAGCCCCAGCATTTT
TRBJ1-5	TRBV28	12	many	.	CASSLQLGAQHF	TGTGCCAGCAGCCTTCAATTGGGTGCCCAGCATTTT
TRBJ1-6	TRBV20-1	12	few	.	CSARDPQSPLHF	TGCAGTGCTAGAGACCCCCAATCACCCCTCCACTTT
TRBJ2-4	TRBV4-1	13	.	.	CASSQDRWNIQYF	TGCGCCAGCAGCCAAGATAGGTGGAACATTCAGTACTTC
TRBJ2-7	TRBV7-9	15	many	TRBD1	CASTNAPGQGYEQYF	TGTGCCAGCACAAACGCGCCGGGACAGGGGTACGAGCAGTACTTC
TRBJ2-4	TRBV11-2	14	many	.	CASSFTLAKNIQYF	TGTGCCAGCAGCTTCACCCTAGCCAAAAACATTCAGTACTTC
TRBJ1-1	TRBV11-2	15	many	.	CASNPRGSRGFEAFF	TGTGCCAGCAACCCACGAGGGTCCCGAGGTTTTGAAGCTTTCTTT
TRBJ1-5	TRBV27	14	few	.	CASSLSGAHAPQHF	TGTGCCAGCAGTTTATCAGGAGCTCACGCGCCCCAGCATTTT
TRBJ2-5	TRBV20-1	16	many	TRBD1	CSALEGGQGYQETQYF	TGCAGCGCACTCGAGGGGGGACAGGGTTACCAAGAGACCCAGTACTTC
TRBJ1-5	TRBV6-5	13	few	.	CASTPFPNQPQHF	TGTGCCAGCACCCCCTTCCCTAATCAGCCCCAGCATTTT
TRBJ1-3	TRBV24-1	14	.	.	CAAGEVSSGNTIYF	TGTGCCGCGGGGGAAGTCTCCTCTGGAAACACCATATATTTT
TRBJ2-1	TRBV5-1	15	.	.	CASSLGSRTYNEQFF	TGCGCCAGCAGCTTGGGGAGCCGGACCTACAATGAGCAGTTCTTC
TRBJ2-7	TRBV4-3	16	.	.	CASSQDLGAISYEQYF	TGCGCCAGCAGCCAAGATCTGGGGGCAATCTCCTACGAGCAGTACTTC
TRBJ2-1	TRBV6-5	15	.	TRBD1	CASSATGAGYNEQFF	TGTGCCAGCAGCGCGACAGGGGCCGGCTACAATGAGCAGTTCTTC
TRBJ1-3	TRBV4-3	15	many	.	CASSQDGADGNTIYF	TGCGCCAGCAGCCAAGATGGGGCGGATGGAAACACCATATATTTT
TRBJ2-3	TRBV12-3/TRBV12-4	14	many	.	CASTPGGGTDTQYF	TGTGCCAGCACCCCAGGGGGGGGCACAGATACGCAGTATTTT
TRBJ2-3	TRBV14	21	few	TRBD2	CASSQSIKRTSGLSSTDTQYF	TGTGCCAGCAGCCAATCCATCAAACGGACTAGCGGCCTCTCTAGCACAGATACGCAGTATTTT
TRBJ2-1	TRBV4-3	14	few	.	CASSQGSGYNEQFF	TGCGCCAGCAGCCAGGGGAGCGGTTACAATGAGCAGTTCTTC
TRBJ2-2	TRBV5-6	14	.	TRBD1	CASSFTGDTGELFF	TGTGCCAGCAGTTTCACAGGGGACACCGGGGAGCTGTTTTTT
TRBJ2-1	TRBV2	15	many	.	CASSDSRGTYNEQFF	TGTGCCAGCAGTGACTCCAGGGGTACCTACAATGAGCAGTTCTTC
TRBJ2-5	TRBV5-1	14	.	.	CASSHPGYQETQYF	TGCGCCAGCAGCCACCCGGGGTACCAAGAGACCCAGTACTTC
TRBJ1-2	TRBV6-1	13	.	.	CASRERQDYGYTF	TGTGCCAGCAGGGAGAGGCAGGACTATGGCTACACCTTC
TRBJ2-7	TRBV13	12	.	TRBD1	CASKRTGYEQYF	TGTGCCAGCAAGCGGACAGGGTACGAGCAGTACTTC
TRBJ1-1	TRBV29-1	12	many	.	CSVEQGWTEAFF	TGCAGCGTTGAACAGGGTTGGACTGAAGCTTTCTTT
TRBJ2-1	TRBV20-1	13	few	.	CSARVPVSNEQFF	TGCAGTGCTAGAGTACCAGTATCCAATGAGCAGTTCTTC
TRBJ2-5	TRBV4-1	16	.	.	CASSQAFTGYGETQYF	TGCGCCAGCAGCCAAGCCTTTACAGGGTACGGAGAGACCCAGTACTTC
TRBJ1-1	TRBV6-5	14	.	.	CASSYIGTDTEAFF	TGTGCCAGCAGTTACATCGGCACAGACACTGAAGCTTTCTTT
TRBJ2-5	TRBV29-1	10	many	.	CSVQGETQYF	TGCAGCGTTCAGGGAGAGACCCAGTACTTC
TRBJ1-1	TRBV4-2	16	.	.	CASSQSFAGMNTEAFF	TGTGCCAGCAGCCAATCGTTTGCAGGGATGAACACTGAAGCTTTCTTT
TRBJ1-3	TRBV2	14	.	.	CANSTPSSGNTIYF	TGTGCCAACTCGACACCTAGCTCTGGAAACACCATATATTTT
TRBJ2-3	TRBV12-3/TRBV12-4	14	.	TRBD1	CASRPQGIPDTQYF	TGTGCCAGCAGACCACAGGGGATCCCAGATACGCAGTATTTT
TRBJ1-2	TRBV5-4	19	few	TRBD1	CASSRDGGGAPRGIYGYTF	TGTGCCAGCAGCCGGGACGGAGGGGGCGCCCCGAGGGGAATATATGGCTACACCTTC
TRBJ1-2	TRBV6-1	11	.	.	CASKVDYGYTF	TGTGCCAGCAAGGTTGACTATGGCTACACCTTC
TRBJ2-3	TRBV7-9	13	few	.	CASSLDGTYTQYF	TGTGCCAGCAGCTTAGACGGTACTTATACGCAGTATTTT
TRBJ1-2	TRBV7-8	15	many	.	CASSLGGWTNYGYTF	TGTGCCAGCAGCTTAGGGGGCTGGACTAACTATGGCTACACCTTC
TRBJ2-3	TRBV29-1	15	.	TRBD2	CSVEGQRGGVDTQYF	TGCAGCGTTGAAGGGCAGCGGGGGGGCGTGGATACGCAGTATTTT
TRBJ1-6	TRBV20-1	16	few	.	CSARSNGGVYNSPLHF	TGCAGTGCTAGATCTAACGGCGGGGTCTATAATTCACCCCTCCACTTT
TRBJ1-6	TRBV7-9	14	few	TRBD1	CASSSGGLGSPLHF	TGTGCCAGCAGCTCAGGGGGGTTAGGATCACCCCTCCACTTT
TRBJ1-2	TRBV10-2	12	many	.	CASRRDDYGYTF	TGCGCCAGCAGGCGGGATGACTATGGCTACACCTTC
TRBJ2-2	TRBV6-1	16	.	TRBD1	CASSGGQGAALGELFF	TGTGCCAGCAGTGGAGGACAGGGGGCAGCTCTCGGGGAGCTGTTTTTT
TRBJ2-3	TRBV7-9	15	.	.	CASSLQGWVKDTQYF	TGTGCCAGCAGCTTACAGGGGTGGGTCAAAGATACGCAGTATTTT
TRBJ1-1	TRBV7-9	16	many	TRBD1	CASSSLETGMNTEAFF	TGTGCCAGCAGCTCCTTAGAGACAGGGATGAACACTGAAGCTTTCTTT
TRBJ2-7	TRBV20-1	13	many	TRBD2	CSARGQRGYEQYF	TGCAGTGCTAGAGGGCAGCGGGGGTACGAGCAGTACTTC
TRBJ2-2	TRBV7-9	14	many	.	CASSLGGNTGELFF	TGTGCCAGCAGCTTAGGGGGGAACACCGGGGAGCTGTTTTTT
TRBJ2-2	TRBV6-2/TRBV6-3	15	.	.	CASSYSQGGSGELFF	TGTGCCAGCAGTTACTCACAAGGGGGATCCGGGGAGCTGTTTTTT
TRBJ2-1	TRBV15	16	many	TRBD2	CATSRVQRGAYNEQFF	TGTGCCACCAGCAGAGTACAGCGGGGTGCCTACAATGAGCAGTTCTTC